This TCR beta chain was identified during a study of blood T cell repertoires in COVID-19. J was trimmed by 10 bases and V by 2 bases; bases with no gene match: 9. In germline, CDR1 is SGHRS, CDR2 YFSETQ. The CDR3 has 15 residues. Assay: immunoSEQ multiplex PCR; the TCRdb copy retains only in-frame clones and omits some. This table has hundreds of thousands of clones, about 90% appearing once. The sequenced material came from PBMCs or T cells enriched from blood (not recorded which). This TCR was sampled from a man aged 45-60 years who had been exposed to COVID-19. The gene calls are TRBV5-1 and TRBJ1-6, with 7 bases matching TRBD1. The CDR3 nucleotides read TGCGCCAGCAGCTTCCTTAGAACAGGGGAATCACCCCTCCACTTT. Translated: CASSFLRTGESPLHF.